What follows are 19 T cell receptor beta chains derived from one specimen sequenced in a study of T cell responses to AZD1222 COVID-19 vaccine. Data came from immunoSEQ multiplex PCR; TCRdb stores just in-frame clones and leaves some out. The table includes about 99,000 clones, 87% detected once. Sequences were derived from peripheral blood, sampled on day 0 of AZD1222 vaccination. The receptor set was obtained from an adult in good health.

The chain employs TRBV6-4 and TRBJ2-6, with D possibly being TRBD2 (6 bases). CDR1 MRHNA and CDR2 SNTAGT come from the germline V gene. V lost 0 bases, J lost 4 bases, and 10 bases lay in between. The CDR3 covers 16 residues. CDR3 sequence: CASSDSGGTGANVLTF. The CDR3 coding sequence is TGTGCCAGCAGTGACTCCGGGGGAACAGGGGCCAACGTCCTGACTTTC.

The rearrangement joins TRBV6-2 or TRBV6-3 to TRBJ2-7; D ambiguous. Trimming took 6 bases from V and 0 from J, leaving 15 bases between them. Germline values: CDR1 MNHEY, CDR2 SVGEGT. The CDR3 sequence is 15 residues long. CDR3 coding DNA: TGTGCCAGCAGCCCTCAAAGCCTTTCCTCCTACGAGCAGTACTTC. As protein: CASSPQSLSSYEQYF.

The chain carries TRBV24-1 and TRBJ2-1; the match to TRBD1 covers 9 bases. Germline V gene data show CDR1 as KGHDR and CDR2 as SFDVKD. The CDR3 spans 17 residues. V dropped 4 bases and J dropped 1; count of bases not matched to a gene: 7. The CDR3 reads CATSDSGQGRSYNEQFF. CDR3 DNA sequence: TGTGCCACCAGTGACTCCGGACAGGGGCGGTCCTACAATGAGCAGTTCTTC.

The rearrangement links TRBV19 to TRBJ1-5; TRBD1 is a possible D gene (6 bases). The ends were cut back, 3 bases at V and 2 bases at J, with 8 bases in the middle. Per germline, CDR1 LNHDA and CDR2 SQIVND (reference sequence). The CDR3 extends over 14 amino acids. CDR3 DNA sequence: TGTGCCAGTAGTATGGGACAACGCAATCAGCCCCAGCATTTT. This gives the protein CASSMGQRNQPQHF.

The V call is TRBV18, the J call TRBJ1-1, with TRBD1 identical over 11 bases. The CDR3 totals 17 residues. V was clipped by 3 bases and J by 4 bases; unmatched bases: 10. Germline V gives CDR1 KGHSH, CDR2 LQKENI. CDR3 in DNA: TGTGCCAGCTCACCGCCCCAAGGGACAGGGGGAGGCACTGAAGCTTTCTTT. Translation gives CASSPPQGTGGGTEAFF.

The chain has TRBV18 and TRBJ1-1, with a weak D call TRBD1 (5 bases). The CDR3 extends over 12 amino acids. CDR1 is KGHSH and CDR2 is LQKENI in the germline V gene. Trimming removed 3 bases from V and 11 bases from J, with 13 bases in between. Written as DNA, the CDR3 is TGTGCCAGCTCACCGGTCGGGGGAGAGGCTTTCTTT. It is translated as CASSPVGGEAFF.

For the CDR3, the DNA is TGTGCCAGCAGTGAAGACAGGGGACTAGCGGGAGGAGATACGCAGTATTTT. It encodes CASSEDRGLAGGDTQYF. The gene calls are TRBV2 and TRBJ2-3, with 15 positions matching TRBD2. Germline trimming cut 1 base from V and 5 bases from J; bases unmatched to any gene: 4. Germline V gene lookup returns CDR1 SNHLY and CDR2 FYNNEI. The length of the CDR3 is 17 residues.

The V call is TRBV12-3 or TRBV12-4, the J call TRBJ1-1, with D unresolved. The CDR3 contains 10 residues. V was pared by 8 bases and J by 4 bases, with 5 bases between. The CDR3 nucleotides are TGTGCCAGCTCCCGCACTGAAGCTTTCTTT. The encoded protein is CASSRTEAFF.

This clone is medium-sized within its sample. V is TRBV6-1 and J is TRBJ2-2; 8 positions agree with TRBD1. This CDR3 region has 16 residues. After removal of 2 bases from V and 4 bases from J, the junction contained 6 bases not matched to a gene. Germline values: CDR1 MNHNS, CDR2 SASEGT. The CDR3 loop reads CASSETTGEPTGELFF. The CDR3 DNA follows: TGTGCCAGCAGTGAAACGACAGGGGAGCCCACCGGGGAGCTGTTTTTT.

This sequence joins TRBV19 and TRBJ2-1, with TRBD2 matching over 11 bases. The germline CDR1 and CDR2 sequences are LNHDA and SQIVND (reference sequence). The V and J ends lost 2 bases and 4 bases, in that order; junction bases with no gene match: 7. This CDR3 is built from 17 residues. The CDR3 loop is CASSIKVGLAVYNEQFF. The CDR3 nucleotides are TGTGCCAGTAGTATAAAAGTGGGACTAGCGGTATACAATGAGCAGTTCTTC.

The CDR3 DNA reads TGTGCCAGCAGCGGACCCCGGGGGGGCCTAGATACGCAGTATTTT. Translation gives CASSGPRGGLDTQYF. The chain uses TRBV9 and TRBJ2-3; TRBD2 agrees at 8 bases. Losses at the gene ends were 3 bases for V and 5 bases for J; bases not matched to a gene: 8. The CDR3 extends over 15 amino acids. Germline V gives CDR1 SGDLS, CDR2 YYNGEE.

The genes are TRBV15 and TRBJ1-2; perhaps TRBD1 as D (5 bases). The germline V and J ends were trimmed by 0 bases and 5 bases, with 13 bases remaining between them. The CDR3 extends over 15 amino acids. Germline CDR1 reads LNHNV; CDR2 reads YYDKDF (reference sequence). The CDR3 loop is CATSRDLQGGYGYTF. In DNA, the CDR3 is TGTGCCACCAGCAGAGACCTTCAGGGTGGGTATGGCTACACCTTC.

The rearrangement joins TRBV19 to TRBJ2-5, with TRBD2 as a possible D gene (6 bases). V lost 5 bases to trimming and J lost 5 bases, with 21 bases between them. The CDR3 consists of 16 residues. The germline gives CDR1 LNHDA, CDR2 SQIVND (reference sequence). Written as DNA, the CDR3 is TGTGCCAGTAGTGTCAACCGGAGGGCCGGAGGGGAGACCCAGTACTTC. Protein sequence: CASSVNRRAGGETQYF.

The chain couples TRBV7-2 to TRBJ2-3, with TRBD2 matching 7 bases. The CDR3 spans 15 residues. CDR1 and CDR2 (germline): SGHTA, FQGNSA. The V and J ends lost 0 bases and 4 bases, in that order; junction bases with no gene match: 4. CDR3 sequence (DNA): TGTGCCAGCAGCTTAGCCAGGGCGGGGGCAGATACGCAGTATTTT. It yields the protein CASSLARAGADTQYF.

V is TRBV5-6 and J is TRBJ2-7; no firm D call. Germline CDR1 SGHDT, CDR2 YYEEEE. V shed 1 base and J shed 6 bases, with 5 bases lying between them. The CDR3 loop spans 11 amino acids. The CDR3 loop reads CASSLSGEQYF. DNA for the CDR3: TGTGCCAGCAGCTTGAGTGGCGAGCAGTACTTC.

The gene calls are TRBV11-3 and TRBJ2-7, with D perhaps given as TRBD1 or TRBD2 (6 bases each). CDR1 SGHNT and CDR2 YENEEA come from the germline V gene. CDR3 length equals 13 residues. Trimming stripped 4 bases from V and 3 bases from J, with 10 bases between. The CDR3 DNA follows: TGTGCCAGCAGCTGGGGGGCTGGCTACGAGCAGTACTTC. Amino acid sequence: CASSWGAGYEQYF.

The chain uses TRBV6-5 and TRBJ1-2; 7 bases are shared with TRBD1. J gave up 4 bases and V 7 bases, and 3 bases lay outside the gene matches. CDR1 is MNHEY and CDR2 is SVGAGI in the germline V gene. CDR3 length equals 12 residues. The CDR3 DNA sequence: TGTGCCAGCACGGACAGGTCCTATGGCTACACCTTC. Translated: CASTDRSYGYTF.

This clone occurred once. The rearrangement links TRBV7-2 to TRBJ2-3; D ambiguous. In germline, CDR1 is SGHTA, CDR2 FQGNSA. V was cut by 1 base and J by 0 bases, with 14 bases left in between. This CDR3 is built from 17 residues. The CDR3, as DNA: TGTGCCAGCAGCTTAGTTGGTCTCTACTCTAGCACAGATACGCAGTATTTT. This gives the protein CASSLVGLYSSTDTQYF.

The chain combines TRBV2 with TRBJ1-5; no reliable D call. Germline CDR1 reads SNHLY; CDR2 reads FYNNEI. The CDR3 consists of 13 residues. V shed 6 bases and J shed 5 bases, with 11 bases lying between them. As DNA, the CDR3 is TGTGCCAGCAGCGGACGGATTTATCAGCCCCAGCATTTT. Encoded protein: CASSGRIYQPQHF. The full variable domain, rest sourced from reference TRBV2 and TRBJ1-5, is EPEVTQTPSHQVTQMGQEVILRCVPISNHLYFYWYRQILGQKVEFLVSFYNNEISEKSEIFDDQFSVERPDGSNFTLKIRSTKLEDSAMYFCASSGRIYQPQHFGDGTRLSIL.